The TCR beta chain described here comes from a study of shared clonotypes between healthy human individuals. In the study overall: Plates per donor: three CD4 naive, three CD4 memory, two CD8 naive, one CD8 memory.

Overall study results and limits: Rarefaction curves obtained for sorted subsets showed sequencing incomplete despite large depth.

The table came from immunoSEQ multiplex PCR; TCRdb's copy has only in-frame clones and leaves some out. The table records fewer than 850,000 clones, around 91% of them present only once. About this clone itself: The antigen is unknown.

The germline V gene has CDR1 LGHNT and CDR2 FRNRAP. The CDR3 has 16 residues. V lost 2 bases to trimming and J lost 0 bases, with 11 bases between them. The chain is built from TRBV12-5 and TRBJ1-5; D call uncertain. The sequence came from a man between 18 and 29 years old in good health. Some clones in this sample may be carry-over from other donors' samples. The sequenced sample consisted of memory CD8+ T cells from PBMCs. Documented subset: CD45RO+ cells pooled with CCR7-negative TemRA cells. The CDR3 sequence is CASGLYPNYSNQPQHF. The CDR3 nucleotides are TGTGCTAGTGGTTTGTATCCGAATTATAGCAATCAGCCCCAGCATTTT. Full variable domain (rest looked up from reference TRBV12-5 and TRBJ1-5): DARVTQTPRHKVTEMGQEVTMRCQPILGHNTVFWYRQTMMQGLELLAYFRNRAPLDDSGMPKDRFSAEMPDATLATLKIQPSEPRDSAVYFCASGLYPNYSNQPQHFGDGTRLSIL.